The rows below give T cell receptor beta chains drawn from one sample of a study of T cell responses to AZD1222 COVID-19 vaccine. Libraries were prepared by immunoSEQ multiplex PCR; TCRdb keeps only in-frame clonotypes and omits some of them. The repertoire holds fewer than 150,000 clones, with more than 70% as singletons. Sequencing used peripheral blood, obtained 28 days after the second AZD1222 dose. The receptors were gathered from an adult who received the AZD1222 COVID-19 vaccine. The CDR3 runs from the conserved cysteine through the conserved F or W. The D gene is left open where the match is weak. Clone sizes are given selectively: once, few, many, or a class where the clone is expanded.

>TRBV30|13|TRBJ1-5|-|few
TGTGCCTGGAGTTCCACCAGCAATCAGCCCCAGCATTTT
CAWSSTSNQPQHF
>TRBV12-1|16|TRBJ1-6|-|-
TGTGCCAGCAGCTGGGCTGGGGTCCGGGATAATTCACCCCTCCACTTT
CASSWAGVRDNSPLHF
>TRBV28|17|TRBJ1-5|-|-
TGTGCCAGCACCCCCACGGGGGGGGAAAGAGGCAATCAGCCCCAGCATTTT
CASTPTGGERGNQPQHF
>TRBV19|13|TRBJ1-6|-|-
TGTGCCAGTAGTATCGACCGGGGTTCACCCCTCCACTTT
CASSIDRGSPLHF
>TRBV3-1/TRBV3-2|18|TRBJ2-3|TRBD2|-
TGTGCCAGCAGCCATACTGGGGCTAGCGGGAGTAGTCCAGATACGCAGTATTTT
CASSHTGASGSSPDTQYF
>TRBV7-8|14|TRBJ1-5|-|-
TGTGCCAGCAGCTTAGAACGGACGGGACAGCCCCAGCATTTT
CASSLERTGQPQHF
>TRBV18|14|TRBJ1-1|-|-
TGTGCCAGCTCGGGTCGATCGAAGGACACTGAAGCTTTCTTT
CASSGRSKDTEAFF
>TRBV6-4|16|TRBJ1-5|-|-
TGTGCCAGCATAAGCGGGGGAAGGGCTTTTGGTCAGCCCCAGCATTTT
CASISGGRAFGQPQHF
>TRBV28|16|TRBJ1-5|TRBD1|once
TGTGCCAGCCCTCCTACGACAGGGGGTAGGGGGCAGCCCCAGCATTTT
CASPPTTGGRGQPQHF
>TRBV5-1|14|TRBJ2-2|-|many
TGCGCCAGCAGCCCCCGGGAGCGCGGCGGGGAGCTGTTTTTT
CASSPRERGGELFF
>TRBV4-1|18|TRBJ2-3|-|-
TGCGCCAGCAGCCAGACATTCTCTGGGGGGGGCACCCCGGATACGCAGTATTTT
CASSQTFSGGGTPDTQYF
>TRBV12-5|14|TRBJ2-3|-|-
TGTGCTAGTAGTTTGTCTGGGAATCGGGATACGCAGTATTTT
CASSLSGNRDTQYF
>TRBV27|13|TRBJ1-1|-|-
TGTGCCAGCGGCCGTCCCAGTATCCCTGAAGCTTTCTTT
CASGRPSIPEAFF
>TRBV28|12|TRBJ1-5|-|-
TGTGCCAGCAGTTATAGCTCTCAGCCCCAGCATTTT
CASSYSSQPQHF
>TRBV30|14|TRBJ1-6|-|-
TGTGCCTGGGAAAGAAGCTCCTATAATTCACCCCTCCACTTT
CAWERSSYNSPLHF
>TRBV9|16|TRBJ1-5|-|-
TGTGCCAGCAGCGTCGACGGGGGGGAGCAGAATCAGCCCCAGCATTTT
CASSVDGGEQNQPQHF
>TRBV3-1/TRBV3-2|14|TRBJ2-7|TRBD1|-
TGTGCCAGCAGCCCGTCGGACAGGGGGCACGAGCAGTACTTC
CASSPSDRGHEQYF
>TRBV27|14|TRBJ2-5|-|-
TGTGCCAGCAGTTGGGGGGGGCAGGTAGAGACCCAGTACTTC
CASSWGGQVETQYF
>TRBV5-1|15|TRBJ2-3|TRBD2|once
TGCGCCAGCAGCCCGGGCGGGGGGAGCACAGATACGCAGTATTTT
CASSPGGGSTDTQYF
>TRBV6-5|15|TRBJ1-2|-|-
TGTGCCAGCAGGGGGAGAGGTATCAGGGTACAAGGCTACACCTTC
CASRGRGIRVQGYTF
>TRBV28|12|TRBJ1-2|-|-
TGTGCCAGCAGTTTGAGGAGTTATGGCTACACCTTC
CASSLRSYGYTF
>TRBV27|14|TRBJ1-1|-|-
TGTGCCAGCAGTTCGTTTACCGTGAACACTGAAGCTTTCTTT
CASSSFTVNTEAFF